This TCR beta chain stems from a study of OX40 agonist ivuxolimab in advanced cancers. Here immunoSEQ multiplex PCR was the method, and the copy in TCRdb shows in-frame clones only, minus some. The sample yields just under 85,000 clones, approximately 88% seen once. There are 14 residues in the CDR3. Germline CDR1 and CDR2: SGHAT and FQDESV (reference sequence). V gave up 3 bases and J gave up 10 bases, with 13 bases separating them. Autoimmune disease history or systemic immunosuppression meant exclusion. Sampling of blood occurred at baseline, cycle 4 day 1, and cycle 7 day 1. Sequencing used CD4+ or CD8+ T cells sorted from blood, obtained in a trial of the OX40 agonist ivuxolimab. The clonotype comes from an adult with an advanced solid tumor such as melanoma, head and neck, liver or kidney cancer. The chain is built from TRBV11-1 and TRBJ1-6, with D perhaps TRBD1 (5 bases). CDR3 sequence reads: CASSFAGNESPLHF. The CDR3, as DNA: TGTGCCAGCAGCTTCGCAGGGAATGAGTCACCCCTCCACTTT.